The present entry profiles one T cell receptor (beta chain) with its context. This entry belongs to a study of blood T cell repertoires in COVID-19. Across the study: Donors in the United States, Italy and Spain gave samples during acute or convalescent COVID-19. Nucleic acid was either cDNA or gDNA, and it came from T cells, B-cell-depleted T cells, or PBMCs.

TCRdb's table, derived via immunoSEQ multiplex PCR, lists solely in-frame clones and lacks some. Among fewer than 200,000 clones listed, roughly 80% were seen once. Clinical history as reported by participants underpinned cohort assignment. The CDR3 has 15 residues. V shed 1 base and J shed 5 bases, with 13 bases lying between them. Germline lookup yields CDR1 SGHDT and CDR2 YYEEEE. The source of this sequence is a woman aged 40 to 55 with acute COVID-19. J is TRBJ2-1 and V is TRBV5-6; D is ambiguous. The sample comprised PBMCs or T cells enriched from blood (not recorded which). CDR3 loop: CASSLLSQKNNEQFF. The CDR3 DNA is TGTGCCAGCAGCTTGTTATCACAGAAAAACAATGAGCAGTTCTTC.